The 29 T cell receptor beta chains presented below share a single source sample, sequenced in a study of control samples from healthy donors and cancer patients. Produced via immunoSEQ multiplex PCR; TCRdb's table is partial and in-frame only. The sample includes over 100,000 clones, roughly 90% of them seen just once. Sequenced: blood. The receptors originated from a woman aged 45-59 years in good health.

The V gene is TRBV2, the J gene TRBJ2-3; D remains ambiguous. This CDR3 region has 13 residues. The germline V gene has CDR1 SNHLY and CDR2 FYNNEI. V was pared by 3 bases and J by 9 bases, with 13 bases between. Here the CDR3 reads CASSDGAGITQYF. CDR3 in DNA: TGTGCCAGCAGTGATGGAGCTGGGATAACGCAGTATTTT. The full variable domain, in which reference TRBV2 and TRBJ2-3 provide the parts outside the CDR3, is EPEVTQTPSHQVTQMGQEVILRCVPISNHLYFYWYRQILGQKVEFLVSFYNNEISEKSEIFDDQFSVERPDGSNFTLKIRSTKLEDSAMYFCASSDGAGITQYFGPGTRLTVL.

Worth noting for this clone: Distinct nucleotide sequences in the sample also encode this CDR3. The chain combines TRBV30 with TRBJ2-7; either TRBD1 or TRBD2 may supply D (6 bases each). V was cut by 1 base and J by 7 bases, with 20 bases left in between. The germline gives CDR1 GTSNPN, CDR2 SVGIG (reference sequence). This CDR3 contains 15 residues. The CDR3 loop reads CAWSGGGHRPGEQYF. DNA of the CDR3: TGTGCCTGGAGTGGTGGGGGGCACCGTCCGGGGGAGCAGTACTTC.

The gene calls are TRBV7-8 and TRBJ1-5; no clear D. Trimming took 0 bases from V and 4 from J, leaving 4 bases between them. CDR1 and CDR2 (germline): SGHVS, FQNEAQ. The CDR3 sequence is 13 residues long. CDR3 bases: TGTGCCAGCAGCTTAGCACAGAATCAGCCCCAGCATTTT. Protein: CASSLAQNQPQHF.

The chain uses TRBV28 and TRBJ1-5; 9 bases fit TRBD1. This CDR3 region has 13 residues. Losses at the gene ends were 7 bases for V and 4 bases for J; bases not matched to a gene: 2. Germline assignment: CDR1 MDHEN and CDR2 SYDVKM. The CDR3 nucleotides read TGTGCCAGCACGACAGGGGGAAATCAGCCCCAGCATTTT. Translating it yields CASTTGGNQPQHF.

V usage is TRBV28 and J usage is TRBJ1-2; D gene unclear. This CDR3 is built from 15 residues. V lost 7 bases, J lost 2 bases, and 17 bases lay in between. CDR1 and CDR2 (germline): MDHEN, SYDVKM. The CDR3 spells CASIPAFAANYGYTF. DNA of the CDR3: TGTGCCAGCATACCCGCCTTTGCGGCAAACTATGGCTACACCTTC.

This clone was observed once. CDR3: CSVTPDRVSPEAFF. CDR3 in DNA: TGCAGCGTTACCCCGGACAGGGTGAGCCCTGAAGCTTTCTTT. This chain connects TRBV29-1 to TRBJ1-1; 8 nucleotides align to TRBD1. Trimming took 5 bases from V and 6 from J; bases not matched to a gene: 11. The germline V gene has CDR1 SQVTM and CDR2 ANQGSEA. The CDR3 spans 14 residues.

CDR3 loop: CASSLALPGANVLTF. The CDR3 coding sequence is TGTGCCAGCAGCTTGGCCCTGCCTGGGGCCAACGTCCTGACTTTC. This chain joins TRBV5-5 and TRBJ2-6; no firm D call. V was shortened by 0 bases and J by 2 bases, with 6 bases between the two germline ends. In germline, CDR1 is SGHKS, CDR2 YYEKEE (reference sequence). This CDR3 has 15 amino acids.

The CDR3 protein is CASSGELAGGSSYEQYF. The CDR3 DNA is TGTGCCAGCAGCGGGGAACTAGCGGGAGGTTCCTCCTACGAGCAGTACTTC. V usage is TRBV2 and J usage is TRBJ2-7, with 12 nucleotides matching TRBD2. The V segment lost 6 bases and the J segment 0 bases; nucleotides outside the gene matches: 9. In germline, CDR1 is SNHLY, CDR2 FYNNEI. CDR3 length equals 17 residues.

This chain links TRBV7-9 with TRBJ1-1; D ambiguous. This CDR3 region has 13 residues. Trimming pared 6 bases from V and 4 bases from J, leaving 12 bases between. CDR1 SEHNR and CDR2 FQNEAQ come from the germline V gene (reference sequence). The CDR3 here is CASSLSSGTEAFF. Written as DNA, the CDR3 is TGTGCCAGCAGTCTGTCGAGTGGCACTGAAGCTTTCTTT.

The gene calls are TRBV5-5 and TRBJ2-5; D not resolved. CDR3 length: 14 residues. Between the trimmed V and J ends, which lost 4 bases and 4 bases, there was a span of 14 bases. Germline loops: CDR1 SGHKS, CDR2 YYEKEE (reference sequence). The CDR3, as DNA: TGTGCCAGCAGCCCACGATTGGTCGGAGAGACCCAGTACTTC. This translates into CASSPRLVGETQYF.

This clone was seen only once. The chain joins TRBV11-2 to TRBJ2-7, with no clear D. V lost 1 base and J 3 bases, leaving 7 bases between the germline ends. Germline CDR1 and CDR2: SGHAT and FQNNGV. The CDR3 spans 13 residues. The CDR3 bases are TGTGCCAGCAGCTTAGCTGCAATCTACGAGCAGTACTTC. It translates to CASSLAAIYEQYF.

This rearrangement joins TRBV18 to TRBJ2-3; 12 bases map to TRBD2. The CDR3 has 16 residues. After removal of 3 bases from V and 2 bases from J, the junction contained 3 bases not matched to a gene. Germline V gene data show CDR1 as KGHSH and CDR2 as LQKENI. CDR3: CASSPTSGGFTDTQYF. The CDR3 coding sequence is TGTGCCAGCTCACCGACTAGCGGGGGTTTCACAGATACGCAGTATTTT.

The rearrangement links TRBV2 to TRBJ2-1; TRBD1 agrees at 10 bases. The CDR3 is 14 residues long. With V trimmed by 8 bases and J by 5 bases, 6 bases remained unmatched. Germline V CDR1 and CDR2: SNHLY, FYNNEI. The CDR3, as DNA: TGTGCCAGCGCGCCGGGACAGGGGAACAATGAGCAGTTCTTC. Its protein is CASAPGQGNNEQFF.

The rearrangement joins TRBV19 to TRBJ1-1; the D is unclear. Per the germline V gene, CDR1 is LNHDA and CDR2 is SQIVND (reference sequence). V was trimmed by 7 bases and J by 4 bases, leaving 4 bases between them. CDR3 size: 10 residues. CDR3 sequence (DNA): TGTGCCAGTACCGGCACTGAAGCTTTCTTT. Protein product: CASTGTEAFF.

In DNA, the CDR3 is TGTGCCAGTAGTACGGGACAGGTAAACACCGGGGAGCTGTTTTTT. Translation gives CASSTGQVNTGELFF. This chain links TRBV19 with TRBJ2-2; 8 bases match TRBD1. Germline trimming cut 4 bases from V and 2 bases from J; bases unmatched to any gene: 3. This CDR3 spans 15 amino acids. From germline, CDR1 is LNHDA and CDR2 SQIVND (reference sequence).

A note on this clone: Other DNA sequences within the sample encode an identical CDR3. J is TRBJ2-5 and V is TRBV5-1; D not certain. V was clipped by 0 bases and J by 5 bases, with 8 bases between them. The germline V gene has CDR1 SGHRS and CDR2 YFSETQ. The CDR3 sequence is 13 residues long. As DNA, the CDR3 is TGCGCCAGCAGCTTGGGGGGAAGGGAGACCCAGTACTTC. Translating it yields CASSLGGRETQYF.

The rearrangement joins TRBV4-1 to TRBJ2-7; D not resolved. Germline-derived CDR1 and CDR2 are MGHRA and YSYEKL. The CDR3 consists of 15 residues. V shed 0 bases and J shed 6 bases, with 15 bases lying between them. The CDR3 reads CASSQEQQVPSEQYF. The CDR3 bases are TGCGCCAGCAGCCAAGAGCAGCAGGTTCCCTCCGAGCAGTACTTC.

The chain employs TRBV10-3 and TRBJ1-2; D might be TRBD1 (6 bases). V lost 10 bases and J 8 bases, leaving 20 bases between the germline ends. CDR3 length equals 13 residues. Germline V gene data show CDR1 as ENHRY and CDR2 as SYGVKD. CDR3 sequence (DNA): TGTGCCACCAAAGCCCGGGGGCTCCAAGGCTACACCTTC. It is translated as CATKARGLQGYTF.

The gene calls are TRBV28 and TRBJ2-7; 8 nucleotides match TRBD2. This CDR3 region has 15 residues. The V segment lost 6 bases and the J segment 1 base; nucleotides outside the gene matches: 8. CDR1 is MDHEN and CDR2 is SYDVKM in the germline V gene. CDR3 DNA sequence: TGTGCCAGCAGCGGAGGGACTAGTCCGTCCTACGAGCAGTACTTC. This encodes CASSGGTSPSYEQYF. The variable domain in full, with the rest retrieved from reference TRBV28 and TRBJ2-7, is DVKVTQSSRYLVKRTGEKVFLECVQDMDHENMFWYRQDPGLGLRLIYFSYDVKMKEKGDIPEGYSVSREKKERFSLILESASTNQTSMYLCASSGGTSPSYEQYFGPGTRLTVT.

This clone was seen just once. The rearrangement uses TRBV11-2 and TRBJ1-1; TRBD1 might be the D (5 bases). Looked up from germline, CDR1 is SGHAT and CDR2 is FQNNGV. V lost 4 bases to trimming and J lost 5 bases, with 17 bases between them. The CDR3 has 15 residues. The CDR3 bases are TGTGCCAGCAGCTCCCCCCTCGTCAGGGATACTGAAGCTTTCTTT. It encodes CASSSPLVRDTEAFF.

The V gene is TRBV19, the J gene TRBJ2-5; no definite D call. Trimming shortened V by 0 bases and J by 5 bases, and 4 bases separated the two germline ends. In germline, CDR1 is LNHDA, CDR2 SQIVND (reference sequence). The CDR3 length is 12 residues. The CDR3 region is CASSIDGETQYF. CDR3 nucleotide sequence: TGTGCCAGTAGTATAGACGGGGAGACCCAGTACTTC.

The chain recombines TRBV6-5 with TRBJ2-1; TRBD2 matches at 8 bases. Per germline, CDR1 MNHEY and CDR2 SVGAGI. Unmatched junction bases numbered 8, after V lost 7 bases and J lost 6 bases. The CDR3 runs 14 residues. The CDR3 nucleotides are TGTGCCAGCACCACCTATGCGGGAGGCAATGAGCAGTTCTTC. It codes for CASTTYAGGNEQFF.

In regard to this clone: The identical CDR3 is also encoded by other nucleotide sequences in the sample. The chain recombines TRBV4-1 with TRBJ1-1, with 7 bases aligning to TRBD1. In germline, CDR1 is MGHRA, CDR2 YSYEKL. V was clipped by 0 bases and J by 3 bases; unmatched bases: 4. The CDR3 is 15 residues long. CDR3 sequence reads: CASSQEVTGDTEAFF. For the CDR3, the DNA is TGCGCCAGCAGCCAAGAGGTTACAGGGGACACTGAAGCTTTCTTT.

The CDR3 reads CAWSVLGIAGGETQYF. In DNA, the CDR3 is TGTGCCTGGAGTGTACTGGGGATTGCCGGTGGGGAGACCCAGTACTTC. This chain joins TRBV30 and TRBJ2-5; D not resolved. Trimming took 0 bases from V and 5 from J, leaving 19 bases between them. CDR1 and CDR2 from the germline V gene are GTSNPN and SVGIG (reference sequence). The length of the CDR3 is 16 residues.

This clone showed up just once. The gene calls are TRBV30 and TRBJ2-3; unclear D gene. Germline V gene sequence: CDR1 GTSNPN, CDR2 SVGIG (reference sequence). The CDR3 loop spans 11 amino acids. Trimming cost V 2 bases and J 0 bases, with 0 bases left between them. The CDR3 bases are TGTGCCTGGAGTAGCACAGATACGCAGTATTTT. Translated, it gives CAWSSTDTQYF.

This chain uses TRBV2 with TRBJ1-2, with a possible D match to TRBD1 (5 bases). Germline V gene lookup returns CDR1 SNHLY and CDR2 FYNNEI. The V and J ends lost 8 bases and 8 bases respectively, with 9 bases between them. CDR3 length: 10 amino acids. The CDR3 DNA reads TGTGCCAGCCCGGGGGGGGGCTACACCTTC. It is translated as CASPGGGYTF.

The rearrangement links TRBV28 to TRBJ1-4; no clear D. The CDR3 is made up of 12 amino acids. The ends were cut back, 4 bases at V and 13 bases at J, with 13 bases in the middle. From germline, CDR1 is MDHEN and CDR2 SYDVKM. CDR3 sequence (DNA): TGTGCCAGCAGTTATCAGGTCTTTGGACTGTTTTTT. Translated: CASSYQVFGLFF.

The rearrangement links TRBV3-1 (or the pseudogene TRBV3-2) to TRBJ1-1, with 8 positions matching TRBD1. This CDR3 has 16 residues. Germline lookup yields CDR1 LGHDT and CDR2 YNNKEL (reference sequence). V lost 7 bases and J lost 2; bases outside the gene matches: 12. CDR3 sequence (DNA): TGTGCCAGCACTCAATTGGTGGCAGGGGGCAACACTGAAGCTTTCTTT. Translated, it gives CASTQLVAGGNTEAFF.

The rearrangement links TRBV19 to TRBJ1-4, with D perhaps matching TRBD1 (6 bases). This CDR3 has 13 residues. V was pared by 7 bases and J by 8 bases, with 14 bases between. Germline CDR1 LNHDA, CDR2 SQIVND (reference sequence). CDR3 protein: CASNDRTREKLFF. In DNA, the CDR3 is TGTGCCAGTAACGACAGGACACGGGAAAAACTGTTTTTT.